Sequencing of this TCR beta chain was carried out in a study of cytomegalovirus exposure and HLA in healthy donors. On the study more broadly: A data release that came early held some 79 million unique TCRs from HLA-typed donors.

About this clone: What it binds is not known.

Findings and limits, study-wide: In vitro work confirmed that a few CMV-associated chains recognize CMV antigens.

From germline, CDR1 is SGHNT and CDR2 YENEEA. The CDR3 contains 15 residues. V lost 1 base to trimming and J lost 1 base, with 9 bases between them. Use of 60 Vbeta and 13 Jbeta primers characterized the PCR. Libraries were prepared by immunoSEQ multiplex PCR; TCRdb keeps only in-frame clonotypes and omits some of them. The repertoire holds roughly 150,000 clones, with 60% to 80% as singletons. This rearrangement joins TRBV11-3 to TRBJ2-3; perhaps TRBD1 as D (5 bases). The receptor was derived from a woman aged 30 to 39 in good health and CMV-seronegative. Material: PBMCs. The CDR3 protein is CASSLGGGGTDTQYF. The CDR3 DNA reads as TGTGCCAGCAGCTTAGGGGGCGGAGGCACAGATACGCAGTATTTT.